A single sample is the source of the 6 T cell receptor beta chains below, sequenced in a study of post-analysis software for immune sequencing data. General study results and limits: Patients had higher frequencies than controls of about 5 TRBV segments, including TRBV5-6, TRBV5-1 and TRBV20-1.

Tagging with unique molecular identifiers was a feature of the TCR beta cDNA libraries. One entry per CDR3 protein, called by TCRdb with MiXCR from the PCR reads. The data show 700,000 to 900,000 distinct CDR3 sequences, about half seen once. These receptors lack a known antigen. Sequenced input: blood. The receptors stem from a girl aged 10-17 years with multiple sclerosis.

This clonotype was found a few times. The genes are TRBV3-1 and TRBJ2-1; 7 bases are a match to TRBD2. The CDR3 extends over 15 amino acids. Germline CDR1 LGHDT, CDR2 YNNKEL (reference sequence). With 2 bases clipped from V and 0 bases from J, the junction kept 1 base outside the gene matches. CDR3: CASSQSGNSYNEQFF. CDR3 DNA sequence: TGTGCCAGCAGCCAAAGCGGGAACTCCTACAATGAGCAGTTCTTC.

V and J are TRBV20-1 and TRBJ2-1; TRBD2 agrees at 7 bases. Looked up from germline, CDR1 is DFQATT and CDR2 is SNEGSKA (reference sequence). With V trimmed by 5 bases and J by 9 bases, 13 bases remained unmatched. CDR3 length: 14 residues. This chain's CDR3 is CSAGGRRERSEQFF. For the CDR3, the DNA is TGCAGTGCTGGAGGTAGGCGGGAGAGGAGTGAGCAGTTCTTC.

This clonotype was recorded a few times. The chain combines TRBV4-3 with TRBJ1-2; D possibly corresponds to TRBD1 (5 bases). This CDR3 is 9 amino acids long. Germline V gene data show CDR1 as LGHNA and CDR2 as YSLEER. The V gene lost 11 bases and the J gene lost 5 bases, with 6 bases spanning the gap. The chain's CDR3 is CAGGYGYTF. As DNA, the CDR3 is TGCGCCGGGGGGTATGGCTACACCTTC.

The chain is built from TRBV6-2 or TRBV6-3 and TRBJ2-7, with unresolved D. The germline CDR1 and CDR2 sequences are MNHEY and SVGEGT. This CDR3 comprises 13 residues. V was trimmed by 7 bases and J by 2 bases, leaving 12 bases between them. The CDR3 DNA is TGTGCCAGCACCGATAGCCCTCCCTACGAGCAGTACTTC. Its protein is CASTDSPPYEQYF.

This CDR3 reads CASSQDRGTFSEQYF. In DNA, the CDR3 is TGCGCCAGCAGCCAAGATCGGGGGACATTCTCCGAGCAGTACTTC. This chain joins TRBV4-3 and TRBJ2-5, with D tentatively TRBD1 or TRBD2 (6 bases each). The DNA end favors TRBJ2-7, so the J call may be wrong. CDR3 length: 15 residues. Germline CDR1 LGHNA, CDR2 YSLEER.

The J gene is TRBJ2-5, the V gene TRBV29-1, with 7 positions matching TRBD2. The tail of the sequence fits TRBJ2-7 better, so the J call may be wrong. Germline CDR1 SQVTM, CDR2 ANQGSEA. This CDR3 comprises 15 residues. The CDR3 loop reads CSVKGTGTTDYEQYF. CDR3 nucleotide sequence: TGCAGCGTTAAAGGGACCGGGACTACCGACTACGAGCAGTACTTC.